The clone carrying this TCR beta chain was picked up one time. As yet, its antigen is unknown. An end of the junction does not agree with germline; a read error may underlie this. The data were obtained in a study of blood T cells in healthy people across ages. A second PCR, run for 7 to 11 cycles, used a sample-barcoded 5' primer plus a J-beta primer mix. Any given sample supplied a minimum of 3 million CDR3-containing paired-end reads. TCRdb used MiXCR to reprocess the 5' RACE reads, holding one entry per CDR3 protein. The table includes 800,000 or so distinct CDR3 sequences, around two thirds detected once. CDR3 length equals 14 residues. CDR1 and CDR2 (germline): DFQATT, SNEGSKA (reference sequence). Study outcomes and limitations: The donors' CMV status was not determined, possibly confounding changes in expanded clonotypes. Aged donors had fewer naive CD4+ cells and lower diversity than long-lived donors.

The sequenced material came from blood. The gene calls are TRBV20-1 and TRBJ1-5, with TRBD1 as a possible D gene (6 bases). This TCR derives from a man aged 25 to 45 in good health. The chain's CDR3 is CSARRGDSNRPQHF. The DNA for the CDR3 is TGCAGTGCTCGTAGGGGGGATAGCAATCGGCCCCAGCATTTT.